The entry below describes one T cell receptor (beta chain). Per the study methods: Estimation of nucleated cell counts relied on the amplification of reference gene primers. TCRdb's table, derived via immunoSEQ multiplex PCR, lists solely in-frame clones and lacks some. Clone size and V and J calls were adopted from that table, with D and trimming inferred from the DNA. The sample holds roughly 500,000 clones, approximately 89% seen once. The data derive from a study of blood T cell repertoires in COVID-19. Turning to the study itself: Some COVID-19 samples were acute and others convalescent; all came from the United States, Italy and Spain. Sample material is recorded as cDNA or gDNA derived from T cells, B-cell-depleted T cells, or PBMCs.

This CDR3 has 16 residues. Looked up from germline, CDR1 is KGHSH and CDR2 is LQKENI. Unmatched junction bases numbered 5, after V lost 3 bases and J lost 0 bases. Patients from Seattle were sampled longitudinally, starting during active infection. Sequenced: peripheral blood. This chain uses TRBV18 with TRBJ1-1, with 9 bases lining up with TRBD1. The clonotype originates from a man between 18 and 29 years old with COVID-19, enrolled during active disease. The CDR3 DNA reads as TGTGCCAGCTCACCGGGACAGGGCAGCATGAACACTGAAGCTTTCTTT. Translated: CASSPGQGSMNTEAFF.